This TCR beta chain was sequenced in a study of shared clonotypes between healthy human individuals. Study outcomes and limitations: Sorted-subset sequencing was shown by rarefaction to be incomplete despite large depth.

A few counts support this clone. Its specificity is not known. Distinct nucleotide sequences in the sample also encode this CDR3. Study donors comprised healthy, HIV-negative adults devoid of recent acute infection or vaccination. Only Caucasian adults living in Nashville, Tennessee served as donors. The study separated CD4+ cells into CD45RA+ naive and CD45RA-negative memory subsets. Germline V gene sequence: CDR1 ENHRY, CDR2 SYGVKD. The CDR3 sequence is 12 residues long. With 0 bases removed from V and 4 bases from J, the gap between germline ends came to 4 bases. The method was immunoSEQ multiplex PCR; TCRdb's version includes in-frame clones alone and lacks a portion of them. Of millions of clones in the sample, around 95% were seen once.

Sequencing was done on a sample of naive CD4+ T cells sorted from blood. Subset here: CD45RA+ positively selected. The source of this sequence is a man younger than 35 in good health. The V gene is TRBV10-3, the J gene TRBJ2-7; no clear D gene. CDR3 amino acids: CAISESGYEQYF. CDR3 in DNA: TGTGCCATCAGTGAGTCGGGGTACGAGCAGTACTTC.